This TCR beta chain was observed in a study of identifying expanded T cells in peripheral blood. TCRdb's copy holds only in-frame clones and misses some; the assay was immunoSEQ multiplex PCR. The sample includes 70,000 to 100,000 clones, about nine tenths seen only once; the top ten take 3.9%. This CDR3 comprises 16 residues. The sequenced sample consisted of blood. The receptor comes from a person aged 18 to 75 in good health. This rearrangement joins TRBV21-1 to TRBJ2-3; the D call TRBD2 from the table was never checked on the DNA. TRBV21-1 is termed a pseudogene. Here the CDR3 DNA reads TGTGCCAGCAGCAAAGAAACTAGCGGGGACACAGATACGCAGTATTTT. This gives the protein CASSKETSGDTDTQYF.